These T cell receptor beta chains were read from a single sample in a study of T cell repertoires in ileal Crohn's disease. The protocol was immunoSEQ multiplex PCR, while the TCRdb copy is restricted to in-frame clones and leaves out a portion. This table holds over 11,000 clones, 65% to 85% found once. Material for sequencing was ileal tissue. The source of these receptors is an adult with Crohn's disease. Each CDR3 is given with its conserved first and last residue. The D gene is left open where the match is weak. Clone sizes are given selectively: once, few, many, or a class where the clone is expanded.

v_gene	d_gene	j_gene	abundance	CDR3nt	CDR3aa
TRBV21-1	.	TRBJ2-1	.	TGTGCCAGCAGCAAAGCCGAAGCGGGAGAATCCTACAATGAGCAGTTCTTC	CASSKAEAGESYNEQFF
TRBV7-8	.	TRBJ1-3	.	TGTGCCAGCAGCTTAGGGACACTTTCCTCTGGAAACACCATATATTTT	CASSLGTLSSGNTIYF
TRBV6-6	.	TRBJ2-6	.	TGTGCCAGCAGTTACTCGATGAATCAGGGGGCCAACGTCCTGACTTTC	CASSYSMNQGANVLTF
TRBV15	TRBD2	TRBJ2-7	.	TGTGCCACCAGCAGAGGGCCCGGGGGGGGCAAGCAGTACTTC	CATSRGPGGGKQYF
TRBV10-3	.	TRBJ1-5	.	TGTGCCATCATGCCCGAGGGCGCGGGACAGCCCCAGCATTTT	CAIMPEGAGQPQHF
TRBV7-2	TRBD2	TRBJ2-5	once	TGTGCCAGCCGCGGGGGGCCAGGAGGAGAGACCCAGTACTTC	CASRGGPGGETQYF
TRBV6-5	TRBD2	TRBJ2-1	.	TGTGCCAGCAGTTACTCGTCGTCTAGCGGATACAATGAGCAGTTCTTC	CASSYSSSSGYNEQFF
TRBV6-6	.	TRBJ2-3	.	TGTGCCAGCAGATTACAGGGTTCGGGAGATACGCAGTATTTT	CASRLQGSGDTQYF
TRBV14	TRBD2	TRBJ2-1	few	TGTGCCAGCAGCCAAGGGGTAGCGGGACCTTACAATGAGCAGTTCTTC	CASSQGVAGPYNEQFF
TRBV6-5	TRBD1	TRBJ2-3	.	TGTGCCAGCAGCCGTAATGACAGGGACCGAAATACGCAGTATTTT	CASSRNDRDRNTQYF
TRBV7-3	.	TRBJ2-7	.	TGTGCCAGCAGCCCCACAGGGTCTTACGAGCAGTACTTC	CASSPTGSYEQYF
TRBV5-1	.	TRBJ2-7	.	TGCGCCAGCAGCTTGGGTAGCGGTTACTCCTACGAGCAGTACTTC	CASSLGSGYSYEQYF
TRBV25-1	TRBD1	TRBJ1-2	.	TGTGCCAGCAGTGATGGGACAGGGGACTCCTATGGCTACACCTTC	CASSDGTGDSYGYTF
TRBV30	.	TRBJ1-1	few	TGTGCTTGGAAAGGGGAGGCTAACACTGAAGCTTTCTTT	CAWKGEANTEAFF
TRBV9	TRBD2	TRBJ2-5	.	TGTGCCAGCAGCGCTCGGGGGGGCCAAGAGACCCAGTACTTC	CASSARGGQETQYF
TRBV27	TRBD1	TRBJ1-1	.	TGTGCCAGCAGTCCCCGGGACAGGAACACTGAAGCTTTCTTT	CASSPRDRNTEAFF
TRBV5-8	.	TRBJ1-2	.	TGTGCCAGCAGCTTGGGCCAGAACTATGGCTACACCTTC	CASSLGQNYGYTF
TRBV5-1	.	TRBJ2-7	.	TGCGCCAGCAGCTTGCTCCACGAGCAGTACTTC	CASSLLHEQYF
TRBV6-6	.	TRBJ2-7	few	TGTGCCAGCAGCCAAAGCGAGACCTTTACCGAGCAGTACTTC	CASSQSETFTEQYF
TRBV7-9	.	TRBJ1-2	.	TGTGCCAGCAGACTCCCCGGAGGAGGAAGAGGCTACACCTTC	CASRLPGGGRGYTF
TRBV5-1	TRBD2	TRBJ2-1	.	TGCGCCAGCAGCTTGGAAACTAGCGGGAAAAAGCAGTTCTTC	CASSLETSGKKQFF
TRBV7-7	TRBD1	TRBJ1-4	.	TGTGCTAGCAGCTTAGTACAGGGGAGGCCTAATGAAAAACTGTTTTTT	CASSLVQGRPNEKLFF
TRBV6-5	TRBD1	TRBJ2-7	.	TGTGCCAGCAAGGGGGACAGGTCATACGAGCAGTACTTC	CASKGDRSYEQYF
TRBV7-3	.	TRBJ1-2	once	TGTGCCAGCAGCTTAACCCGGACAGCTAACTATGGCTACACCTTC	CASSLTRTANYGYTF
TRBV6-1	.	TRBJ2-1	.	TGTGCCAGCAGTGAAAACCGCGACAATGAGCAGTTCTTC	CASSENRDNEQFF
TRBV10-1	.	TRBJ1-1	few	TGCGCCAGCACTGTAGGCAGGGGCGATACTGAAGCTTTCTTT	CASTVGRGDTEAFF
TRBV30	TRBD1	TRBJ1-5	.	TGTGCCTGGAGCCCTGGACAGGGAAGCAATCAGCCCCAGCATTTT	CAWSPGQGSNQPQHF
TRBV30	TRBD1	TRBJ1-2	.	TGTGCCTGGAGCAGGGACAGGGGTGACTACACCTTC	CAWSRDRGDYTF